Listed below are T cell receptor beta chains from one sample, sequenced in a study of identical twins. TCRdb fed the 5' RACE reads into MiXCR, producing one record per CDR3 protein. Of over 600,000 distinct CDR3 sequences in the sample, around 20% are singletons; the top ten hold roughly 4.3%. These sequences were also reported in another study, on T cells expressing NK-cell markers.

Sequencing was done on a sample of PBMCs. These TCRs come from a woman aged 18-29 years in good health. The CDR3 runs from the conserved cysteine through the conserved F or W. D genes are given only for firm matches.

d_call j_call v_call cdr3_aa
- TRBJ1-6 TRBV20-1 CSAPRSGQNNSPLHF
- TRBJ2-7 TRBV20-1 CSARGGQWRQQYF
TRBD2 TRBJ2-1 TRBV29-1 CSVEEPGLAGGPYNEQFF
- TRBJ1-1 TRBV7-9 CASPPLNRERFTEAFF
TRBD2 TRBJ2-7 TRBV12-3/TRBV12-4 CASNEKRDSYEQYF
- TRBJ1-1 TRBV27 CASGLPEAFF
- TRBJ2-7 TRBV4-3 CASSHGQSPTREQYF
- TRBJ2-4 TRBV9 CASSPSGNRLAKNIQYF
- TRBJ2-7 TRBV6-1 CASRVTASSYEQYF
- TRBJ2-6 TRBV20-1 CSARGPGATNSGANVLTF
TRBD2 TRBJ2-1 TRBV24-1 CATSDGGVYEQFF
TRBD1 TRBJ2-1 TRBV4-1 CASSQRQGGSYNEQFF
TRBD1 TRBJ2-4 TRBV6-1 CASSETGFLAKNIQYF
- TRBJ1-1 TRBV25-1 CASSDPPGGEAFF
- TRBJ2-7 TRBV5-1 CASSLSEGYEQYF
- TRBJ2-5 TRBV29-1 CSAFDSQETQYF
- TRBJ2-3 TRBV7-2 CASSLVVKDTQYF
TRBD2 TRBJ2-6 TRBV3-1 CASSPLAGVYGANVLTF
- TRBJ2-7 TRBV10-3 CASKALPLSYEQYF
TRBD1 TRBJ1-2 TRBV20-1 CSATIQGEYGYTF
- TRBJ2-7 TRBV3-1 CASSREGSSLAYEQYF
- TRBJ2-7 TRBV5-1 CASSNGGEQYF
- TRBJ1-6 TRBV15 CATSRDSGFGSPLHF
- TRBJ2-1 TRBV20-1 CSARDQVKQGTWSEQFF
- TRBJ2-3 TRBV7-2 CASSRMVSTDTQYF
- TRBJ1-4 TRBV5-6 CASSLVGACEKLFF
TRBD1 TRBJ1-5 TRBV29-1 CSVATGGGQPQHF
- TRBJ2-1 TRBV20-1 CSANARTYNEQFF
TRBD2 TRBJ2-3 TRBV11-2 CASSLELAREDDTQYF
TRBD2 TRBJ2-1 TRBV5-4 CASKVGGGSHNEQFF
TRBD2 TRBJ2-7 TRBV20-1 CSAQAGGSGRRYF
TRBD2 TRBJ2-7 TRBV12-3/TRBV12-4 CASSLGLASPYEQYF
TRBD2 TRBJ2-1 TRBV29-1 CSVAAVAGGSNEQFF
TRBD2 TRBJ2-1 TRBV11-2 CASSSAGGTYNEQFF
TRBD2 TRBJ2-1 TRBV12-3/TRBV12-4 CASRLPGTSGGGEQFF
- TRBJ1-2 TRBV20-1 CSARDLFHRDTGPYF
- TRBJ1-2 TRBV10-3 CAISETPAEEGYGYTF
- TRBJ2-7 TRBV9 CASSVGDVSYEQYF
TRBD2 TRBJ2-4 TRBV7-9 CASSRLTSSNIQYF
- TRBJ2-1 TRBV15 CATSRRFNYNEQFF
- TRBJ2-3 TRBV24-1 CATSDRRTASNTQYF
TRBD1 TRBJ2-7 TRBV2 CASSERTGTYEQYF
- TRBJ2-7 TRBV12-3/TRBV12-4 CASQRLGVGEQYF
- TRBJ2-1 TRBV20-1 CSATNHEQFF
- TRBJ2-1 TRBV7-6 CASSLGDRPFF
- TRBJ2-3 TRBV20-1 CSAQLPGPPQDTQYF
- TRBJ1-2 TRBV15 CATSVSGVGYGYTF
TRBD1 TRBJ2-3 TRBV6-1 CASSDRGNTDTQYF